The clone carrying this T cell receptor (beta chain) was detected many times. Antigen: not known. The lymph nodes were axillary draining lymph nodes from breast cancer patients. The CDR3 has 15 amino acids. V was clipped by 6 bases and J by 5 bases; unmatched bases: 10. Germline CDR1 and CDR2: DFQATT and SNEGSKA (reference sequence). This sample is drawn from a study of breast tumors, draining lymph nodes, adjacent tissues. In TCRdb, the multiplex PCR reads were re-called with MiXCR into one record per CDR3 protein. This table holds about 300,000 distinct CDR3 sequences, roughly 31% found once. Study-wide results and caveats: Most tumor T cells seemingly derive from lymph node, then expand in tumor.

The specimen sequenced was axillary lymph node tissue. The J gene is TRBJ2-5, the V gene TRBV20-1; 12 positions agree with TRBD2. The sequence was obtained from a female donor with breast cancer. Some clones in this sample may be carry-over from other donors' samples. The CDR3, as DNA: TGCAGTGCCTACCCAACTAGCGGGAGGCGGGAGACCCAGTACTTC. This encodes CSAYPTSGRRETQYF.